One T cell receptor beta chain is described in this entry. Its antigen is unknown. Libraries were prepared by immunoSEQ multiplex PCR; TCRdb keeps only in-frame clonotypes and omits some of them. This table has approximately 32,000 clones, 80% to 90% appearing once. This sample is part of a study of chemoradiotherapy in HPV16-positive cancers. General observations from the study: HPV-responsive T-cell expansion during chemoradiotherapy was linked to improved recurrence-free survival in HPV16-positive patients.

Sequenced material: blood, taken from a patient who underwent chemoradiotherapy. This sequence originates from a human donor with HPV-associated anogenital cancer.

The CDR3 protein is CASSLPPTNNEQFF. The CDR3 nucleotides read TGTGCCAGCAGCTTGCCCCCCACCAACAATGAGCAGTTCTTC. J is TRBJ2-1 and V is TRBV5-6; D not resolved. Germline assignment: CDR1 SGHDT and CDR2 YYEEEE. V lost 1 base and J lost 5, with 10 bases in between. CDR3 size: 14 residues. Complete variable domain (other parts from reference TRBV5-6 and TRBJ2-1): DAGVTQSPTHLIKTRGQQVTLRCSPKSGHDTVSWYQQALGQGPQFIFQYYEEEERQRGNFPDRFSGHQFPNYSSELNVNALLLGDSALYLCASSLPPTNNEQFFGPGTRLTVL.